One and the same sample provided the 8 T cell receptor beta chains below, sequenced in a study of molecular identifiers for immune sequencing clone quantification. In TCRdb, the PCR reads were re-called with MiXCR into one record per CDR3 protein. The repertoire has 40,000 to 50,000 distinct CDR3 sequences, over 15% of them found once; the top ten carry approximately 1%. Material: naive CD8+ T cells from blood, with Jurkat cell RNA spiked in. Subset specified: FACS-sorted CD8+CD4-CCR7+CD45RA+ naive T cells. These receptors were taken from a human donor in good health. Some libraries in this study had Jurkat cell RNA spiked in.

This clonotype was observed at least ten times. The chain recombines TRBV19 with TRBJ1-1; a weak D match, TRBD1 (5 bases). Trimming cost V 3 bases and J 8 bases, with 10 bases left between them. CDR3 length: 12 residues. Germline lookup yields CDR1 LNHDA and CDR2 SQIVND (reference sequence). CDR3 sequence: CASSIGAREAFF. CDR3 nucleotides: TGTGCCAGTAGTATCGGGGCCCGAGAAGCTTTCTTT.

This clonotype came up many times. The CDR3 here is CASSVVPEETQYF. The CDR3 DNA is TGTGCCAGCAGCGTAGTCCCAGAGGAGACCCAGTACTTC. V and J are TRBV9 and TRBJ2-5; D is ambiguous. Trimming removed 0 bases at V and 5 bases at J, with 8 bases between. In germline, CDR1 is SGDLS, CDR2 YYNGEE. This CDR3 has 13 amino acids.

This clonotype was seen ten or more times. J is TRBJ1-5 and V is TRBV6-1; D is perhaps TRBD1 (5 bases). The CDR3 runs 13 residues. Germline values: CDR1 MNHNS, CDR2 SASEGT. Trimming cost V 8 bases and J 0 bases, with 8 bases left between them. CDR3 residues: CASGDGSNQPQHF. The DNA for the CDR3 is TGTGCCAGCGGGGACGGTAGCAATCAGCCCCAGCATTTT.

This clonotype was found many times. The V call is TRBV10-2, the J call TRBJ2-5; D remains ambiguous. Per germline, CDR1 WSHSY and CDR2 SAAADI. V was shortened by 0 bases and J by 1 base, with 15 bases between the two germline ends. The CDR3 contains 17 residues. CDR3 in DNA: TGCGCCAGCAGTGAGTCGGGGTCCCTCGCAAGCCAAGAGACCCAGTACTTC. Its protein is CASSESGSLASQETQYF.

As DNA, the CDR3 is TGTGCCAGCAGTCCAACCCTACAGGGAAGGGACCGAGATACGCAGTATTTT. Protein: CASSPTLQGRDRDTQYF. The chain links TRBV2 to TRBJ2-3, with D possibly matching TRBD1 (6 bases). The germline V gene encodes CDR1 SNHLY and CDR2 FYNNEI. The V end was cut by 5 bases, the J end by 5 bases, with 23 bases between. This CDR3 spans 17 amino acids.

For this clonotype: A clone one base away is much larger, so this may be a read error. This sequence joins TRBV7-3 and TRBJ2-1, with TRBD2 as a possible D gene (5 bases). The CDR3 is 14 residues long. Germline V gene lookup returns CDR1 SGHTA and CDR2 FQGTGA. CDR3 DNA: TGTGCCAGCAGTGCGGGTATCCCTTGGAATGAGCGGTTCTTC. This sequence encodes CASSAGIPWNERFF.

This clonotype was seen at least ten times. The V call is TRBV11-2, the J call TRBJ2-7; D not certain. Germline CDR1 reads SGHAT; CDR2 reads FQNNGV. This CDR3 region has 13 residues. Trimming removed 5 bases from V and 6 bases from J, with 14 bases in between. This chain's CDR3 is CASSPGALFEQYF. As DNA, the CDR3 is TGTGCCAGCAGCCCGGGCGCCCTCTTCGAGCAGTACTTC.

This clonotype was found many times. V gene TRBV13 combines with J gene TRBJ2-7, with a tentative D call TRBD1 (6 bases). Per the germline V gene, CDR1 is PRHDT and CDR2 is FYEKMQ (reference sequence). The CDR3 has 14 residues. V dropped 4 bases and J dropped 0 bases, with 10 bases sitting between them. CDR3 region: CASSSTGSSYEQYF. The CDR3 bases are TGTGCCAGCAGCTCCACAGGGAGCTCCTACGAGCAGTACTTC.